Included here is one T cell receptor (beta chain) sequence, with context. Its antigen target is currently unknown. No base qualities exist here, and no much larger clone lies one base off it. Counted from cysteine to phenylalanine, this CDR3 has 16 amino acids. The retained sequence is limited to the CDR3, 48 bases, with the frame set at the first base. Reading the germline V gene gives CDR1 SGHTA and CDR2 FQGTGA. The trim is 1 base for V and 6 bases for J, with a gap of 16 bases between the germline ends. This record belongs to a study of Ad26.COV2.S vaccination and SARS-CoV-2 variants (dated by TCRdb to about 2021). Describing the broader study: Donors in the vaccine arm were drawn from COV1001, a phase I-IIa trial of Ad26.COV2.S in healthy adults that was multicentre, randomized, double-blind and placebo-controlled. TCRbeta repertoire sequencing was used to assess the specificity and breadth of SARS-CoV-2-reactive T cell receptors after Ad26.COV2.S vaccination. Blinding of investigators to trial group allocation was maintained during experiments and outcome assessment. The TCR-sequenced set comprised around 32 samples: approximately 19 Ad26.COV2.S vaccine recipients, 5 placebo recipients and 8 SARS-CoV-2 convalescent individuals. Trial participants were randomized into five groups of five, in which low-dose or high-dose Ad26.COV2.S was given once or twice, or placebo was given on both occasions. Ad26.COV2.S was administered intramuscularly at a dose of 5x10^10 or 1x10^11 viral particles, either as one shot or as two shots given 56 days apart. The study at large found these results: Compared with placebo recipients, Ad26.COV2.S recipients showed higher spike-specific TCR breadth (P = 0.0014). It was noted by the authors that total T cell responses may have been underestimated by the TCR breadth and depth analyses. Substantial breadth of spike-specific CD8+ and CD4+ T cell responses was reported after vaccination. The study was not powered for comparison of responses between vaccine doses or regimens. Vaccine and placebo recipients had similar non-spike TCR breadth, a finding consistent with the vaccine containing only spike.

The immunoSEQ Assay was used to sequence TCRbeta CDR3 regions. After extraction, genomic DNA underwent amplification by bias-controlled multiplex PCR, followed by high-throughput sequencing. Under the source paper's analysis protocol: To quantify the absolute abundance of every unique TCRbeta CDR3 region, sequences were collapsed and filtered. T cell fraction was estimated by normalizing TCRbeta template counts to usable DNA, with usable DNA measured through amplification of reference genes found in all nucleated cells. Repertoire TCRs were annotated as SARS-CoV-2-specific when V gene, CDR3 amino acid sequence and J gene were exactly matched to a known reactive TCR set. The reference SARS-CoV-2 TCR set came from MIRA and was filtered for enrichment in COVID-19-positive ImmuneCODE repertoires, removing public or cross-reactive TCRs. Based on the MIRA antigens, annotated TCRs were further analysed at the level of specific ORF or position within ORF. Breadth was defined as annotated unique rearrangements over total unique productive rearrangements; depth was the summed frequency of those rearrangements. Two-sided Wilcoxon rank-sum tests were used to compare TCR breadth between groups. TCRdb mirrors the immuneACCESS table, restricted to in-frame sequences. Some clones are absent from its copies; in checked studies, under half trace to an unresolved V gene, and the reason for the others is unknown. V, J and clone size are those of that table, while D and trimming were read from the DNA. Within this sample are approximately 400,000 clones, with 80% to 90% of them counted one time only. In total, the top ten clones hold around 7.3% of the sample.

The intended sense of this specimen's treatment or condition label: around 19 received Ad26.COV2.S at low or high dose, single or two shots; 5 received placebo; per-sample allocation not given. For vaccine and placebo recipients, repertoires were sequenced using samples collected on day 63 after the first injection. Between 29 July and 7 August 2020, Cohort 1b enrolled approximately 26 adults aged 18-55 years at one site in Boston, USA. As a vaccine, Ad26.COV2.S was a replication-incompetent adenovirus type 26 vector that expressed a prefusion-stabilized SARS-CoV-2 spike protein derived from the original Wuhan strain.

Recombination linked TRBV7-3 to TRBJ2-1, with TRBD1 as a weak D call on 6 bases. This clonotype was obtained from a person aged 18-65 years who received the Ad26.COV2.S COVID-19 vaccine or a placebo. The source was peripheral blood, collected in a trial of Ad26.COV2.S vaccine versus placebo. The CDR3 loop reads CASSLRGGSRPNEQFF. The DNA sequence follows: TGTGCCAGCAGCTTAAGAGGGGGTAGCCGCCCCAATGAGCAGTTCTTC.